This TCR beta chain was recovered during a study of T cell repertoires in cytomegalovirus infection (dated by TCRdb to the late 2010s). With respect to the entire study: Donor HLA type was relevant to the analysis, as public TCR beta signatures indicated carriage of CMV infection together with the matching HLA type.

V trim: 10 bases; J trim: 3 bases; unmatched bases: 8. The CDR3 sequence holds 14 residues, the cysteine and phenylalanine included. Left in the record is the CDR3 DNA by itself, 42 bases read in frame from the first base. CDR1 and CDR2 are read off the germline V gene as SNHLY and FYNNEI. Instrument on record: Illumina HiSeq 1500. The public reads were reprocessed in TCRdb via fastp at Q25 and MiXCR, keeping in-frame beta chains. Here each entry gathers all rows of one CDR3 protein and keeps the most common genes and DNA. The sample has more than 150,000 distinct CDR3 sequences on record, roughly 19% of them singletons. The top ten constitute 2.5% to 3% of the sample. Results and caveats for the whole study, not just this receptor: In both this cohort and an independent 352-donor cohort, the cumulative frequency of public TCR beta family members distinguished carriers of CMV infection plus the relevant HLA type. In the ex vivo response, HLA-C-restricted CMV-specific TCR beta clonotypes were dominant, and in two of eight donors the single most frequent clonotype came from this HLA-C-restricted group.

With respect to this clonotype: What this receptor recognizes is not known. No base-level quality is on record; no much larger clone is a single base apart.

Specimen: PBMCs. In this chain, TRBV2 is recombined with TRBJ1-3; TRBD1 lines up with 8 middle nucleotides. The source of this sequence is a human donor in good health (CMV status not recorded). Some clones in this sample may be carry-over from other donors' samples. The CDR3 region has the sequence CAITPGGSGNTIYF. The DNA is TGTGCCATCACTCCAGGGGGCAGTGGAAACACCATATATTTT.